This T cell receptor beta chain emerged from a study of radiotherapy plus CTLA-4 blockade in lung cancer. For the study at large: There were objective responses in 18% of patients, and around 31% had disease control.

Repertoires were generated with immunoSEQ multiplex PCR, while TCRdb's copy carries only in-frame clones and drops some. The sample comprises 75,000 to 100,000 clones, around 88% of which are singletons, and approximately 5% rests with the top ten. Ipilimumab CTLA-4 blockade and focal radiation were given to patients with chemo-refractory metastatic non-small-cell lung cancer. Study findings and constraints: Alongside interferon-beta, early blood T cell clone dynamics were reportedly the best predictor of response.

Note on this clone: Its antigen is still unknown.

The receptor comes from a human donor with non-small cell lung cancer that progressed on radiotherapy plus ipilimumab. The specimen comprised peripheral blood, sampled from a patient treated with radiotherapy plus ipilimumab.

CDR3 amino acids: CASSGTGTGLGTEAFF. CDR3 in DNA: TGTGCCAGCAGTGGTACCGGGACAGGGTTGGGAACTGAAGCTTTCTTT. The chain combines TRBV27 with TRBJ1-1; 9 nucleotides agree with TRBD1. The CDR3 contains 16 residues. The V gene's germline CDR1 is MNHEY and CDR2 SMNVEV (reference sequence). V shed 5 bases and J 5 bases; nucleotides not matched to a gene: 12.